Presented here are 30 T cell receptor beta chains from one specimen sequenced in a study of T cells after yellow fever vaccination. Via MiXCR, TCRdb re-called the 5' RACE reads, giving one row per CDR3 protein. The sample has around 500,000 distinct CDR3 sequences, 21% seen once. The sample consisted of PBMCs, taken roughly 20 days after the first yellow fever vaccination. The receptors were sampled from a man aged 18-30 years who received the YFV17D yellow fever vaccine.

This chain connects TRBV20-1 to TRBJ2-7, with D tentatively TRBD1 (5 bases). CDR3 length equals 11 residues. Germline CDR1 DFQATT, CDR2 SNEGSKA (reference sequence). The CDR3 nucleotides read TGCAGCGTACGACAGAACTACGAGCAGTACTTC. Amino acid sequence: CSVRQNYEQYF.

Only a few counts were recorded for this clonotype. The V call is TRBV27, the J call TRBJ2-7; the D gene is possibly TRBD1 (6 bases). The CDR3 has 14 amino acids. Trimming cost V 2 bases and J 0 bases, with 8 bases left between them. Germline values: CDR1 MNHEY, CDR2 SMNVEV (reference sequence). Here the CDR3 reads CASSLGQLSYEQYF. The CDR3 DNA sequence: TGTGCCAGCAGTTTAGGACAGCTCTCCTACGAGCAGTACTTC.

In this sample, this clonotype turned up a few times. This chain uses TRBV6-1 with TRBJ1-2; the D gene is possibly TRBD1 (5 bases). CDR1 is MNHNS, CDR2 SASEGT, per germline. The CDR3 consists of 15 residues. V shed 5 bases and J shed 3 bases, with 16 bases lying between them. The CDR3, as DNA: TGTGCCAGCAGTCCCGAGGCGGACAACTACTATGGCTACACCTTC. It specifies CASSPEADNYYGYTF.

The V gene is TRBV4-2, the J gene TRBJ2-7; tentatively, D is TRBD1 (5 bases). The CDR3 is 15 amino acids. The germline V gene encodes CDR1 LGHNA and CDR2 YNFKEQ. The V gene lost 1 base and the J gene lost 2 bases, with 12 bases spanning the gap. CDR3 coding DNA: TGTGCCAGCAGCCAAGGGGCAGGGCTGACCTACGAGCAGTACTTC. This gives the protein CASSQGAGLTYEQYF.

The chain couples TRBV12-3 or TRBV12-4 to TRBJ1-2; D is possibly TRBD1 (5 bases). This CDR3 is 13 amino acids long. V was pared by 1 base and J by 4 bases, with 7 bases between. CDR3 sequence reads: CASSLGDGYGYTF. As DNA, the CDR3 is TGTGCCAGCAGTTTAGGGGACGGCTATGGCTACACCTTC.

This clonotype was seen only a few times. This chain joins TRBV7-9 and TRBJ2-3; TRBD2 is a possible D gene (6 bases). The CDR3 runs to 16 residues. Germline lookup yields CDR1 SEHNR and CDR2 FQNEAQ (reference sequence). Trimming shortened V by 3 bases and J by 0 bases, and 13 bases separated the two germline ends. The CDR3 DNA follows: TGTGCCAGCAGCTTCGGATCTAGCGAGAGCACAGATACGCAGTATTTT. It yields the protein CASSFGSSESTDTQYF.

This clonotype was detected many times. The genes are TRBV5-1 and TRBJ1-1; the D gene is possibly TRBD1 (5 bases). The CDR3 extends over 15 amino acids. Germline V CDR1 and CDR2: SGHRS, YFSETQ. Trimming took 0 bases from V and 1 from J, leaving 10 bases between them. CDR3: CASSLGGAPNTEAFF. CDR3 nucleotide sequence: TGCGCCAGCAGCTTGGGAGGGGCACCGAACACTGAAGCTTTCTTT.

The chain couples TRBV11-2 to TRBJ2-5; 10 positions agree with TRBD2. From germline, CDR1 is SGHAT and CDR2 FQNNGV. CDR3 length: 14 amino acids. Germline trimming cut 7 bases from V and 3 bases from J; bases unmatched to any gene: 5. The CDR3 DNA is TGTGCCAGCAAGCAAGCGGGGGGGAAAGAGACCCAGTACTTC. Residues: CASKQAGGKETQYF.

This chain joins TRBV6-1 and TRBJ2-3, with D uncertain. Germline V CDR1 and CDR2: MNHNS, SASEGT. V was shortened by 0 bases and J by 2 bases, with 12 bases between the two germline ends. This CDR3 is built from 16 residues. CDR3 in amino acids: CASSEARLSATDTQYF. The CDR3 bases are TGTGCCAGCAGTGAAGCGCGGCTGTCCGCCACAGATACGCAGTATTTT.

This chain links TRBV7-2 with TRBJ2-3, with TRBD1 identical over 7 bases. The germline V gene encodes CDR1 SGHTA and CDR2 FQGNSA. V lost 6 bases to trimming and J lost 3 bases; unmatched junction nucleotides: 9. This CDR3 has 15 residues. The DNA of the CDR3 is TGTGCCAGCAGTTCAAACAGGGGCCTGACAGATACGCAGTATTTT. Translating it yields CASSSNRGLTDTQYF.

Only a few counts were recorded for this clonotype. The chain couples TRBV12-3 or TRBV12-4 to TRBJ1-1; D remains ambiguous. The CDR3 length is 12 residues. Trimming stripped 6 bases from V and 8 bases from J, with 13 bases between. The CDR3 sequence is CASRKEAREAFF. The CDR3 DNA reads as TGTGCCAGCAGAAAGGAGGCTAGAGAAGCTTTCTTT.

V and J are TRBV5-1 and TRBJ2-7; TRBD1 matches at 8 bases. CDR3 length: 18 amino acids. Unmatched junction bases numbered 17, after V lost 0 bases and J lost 6 bases. The germline V gene has CDR1 SGHRS and CDR2 YFSETQ. The CDR3 DNA follows: TGCGCCAGCAGCTTGGGAGGGACAGGTGATGGTTGGGGATCCGAGCAGTACTTC. Translating it yields CASSLGGTGDGWGSEQYF.

The V gene is TRBV19, the J gene TRBJ2-2; 8 bases agree with TRBD1. This CDR3 is built from 17 residues. After removal of 0 bases from V and 4 bases from J, the junction contained 7 bases not matched to a gene. Per the germline V gene, CDR1 is LNHDA and CDR2 is SQIVND (reference sequence). CDR3 amino acids: CASSIDRTGRRTGELFF. Here the CDR3 DNA reads TGTGCCAGTAGTATAGACCGGACAGGGAGGCGCACCGGGGAGCTGTTTTTT.

The V and J genes are TRBV4-2 and TRBJ1-1; D is perhaps TRBD1 (5 bases). This CDR3 region has 12 residues. From germline, CDR1 is LGHNA and CDR2 YNFKEQ. V gave up 3 bases and J gave up 8 bases, with 10 bases separating them. CDR3: CASSQAGGEAFF. In DNA form, the CDR3 reads TGTGCCAGCAGCCAGGCTGGGGGAGAAGCTTTCTTT.

In its sample, this clonotype was seen a few times. The rearrangement uses TRBV7-9 and TRBJ1-2; 10 bases map to TRBD1. This CDR3 has 14 residues. V shed 6 bases, J shed 8 bases, and the junction held 9 bases outside the gene matches. Germline V gives CDR1 SEHNR, CDR2 FQNEAQ (reference sequence). The CDR3 DNA is TGTGCCAGCAGGAAAATAGGGACAGGGGACGGCTACACCTTC. This gives the protein CASRKIGTGDGYTF.

In its sample, this clonotype was seen a few times. The CDR3 DNA sequence: TGTGCCAGCAGCCCCCCTTGGGACAGGGAGGATAACTATGGCTACACCTTC. As protein: CASSPPWDREDNYGYTF. The chain joins TRBV12-3 or TRBV12-4 to TRBJ1-2; 9 nucleotides match TRBD1. This CDR3 has 17 amino acids. V gave up 6 bases and J gave up 1 base; unmatched junction bases: 12.

The table lists this clonotype with a few counts. V gene TRBV5-1 combines with J gene TRBJ2-3; D is tentatively TRBD1 or TRBD2 (5 bases each). V lost 0 bases to trimming and J lost 2 bases, with 10 bases between them. Germline V gene data show CDR1 as SGHRS and CDR2 as YFSETQ. CDR3 length equals 15 residues. This chain's CDR3 is CASSLDGDDTDTQYF. Written as DNA, the CDR3 is TGCGCCAGCAGCTTGGACGGGGACGACACAGATACGCAGTATTTT.

The V and J genes are TRBV7-6 and TRBJ1-1; 9 bases agree with TRBD1. Per the germline V gene, CDR1 is SGHVS and CDR2 is FNYEAQ. The junction had 7 bases not matched to a gene; V was cut back by 1 base and J by 1 base. There are 17 residues in the CDR3. The CDR3 spells CASSLVLGQGKNTEAFF. As DNA, the CDR3 is TGTGCCAGCAGCTTAGTCTTGGGACAGGGTAAGAACACTGAAGCTTTCTTT. The whole variable domain, remainder taken from reference TRBV7-6 and TRBJ1-1, is GAGVSQSPRYKVTKRGQDVALRCDPISGHVSLYWYRQALGQGPEFLTYFNYEAQQDKSGLPNDRFSAERPEGSISTLTIQRTEQRDSAMYRCASSLVLGQGKNTEAFFGQGTRLTVV.

The chain joins TRBV4-2 to TRBJ1-6; D is possibly TRBD1 (6 bases). Germline CDR1 is LGHNA and CDR2 is YNFKEQ. The germline V and J ends were trimmed by 0 bases and 3 bases, with 15 bases remaining between them. The CDR3 is 18 amino acids. For the CDR3, the DNA is TGTGCCAGCAGCCAAGATACAGGGAAGCTCATCTATAATTCACCCCTCCACTTT. Its protein is CASSQDTGKLIYNSPLHF.

The gene calls are TRBV10-3 and TRBJ1-2; 8 nucleotides match TRBD1. Germline loops: CDR1 ENHRY, CDR2 SYGVKD. The CDR3 has 18 residues. The V gene end was trimmed by 1 base and the J gene end by 8 bases; junction bases not matched to a gene: 18. The CDR3 nucleotides read TGTGCCATCAGTGAGTTTCTCGACAACAGGGGGAAGTTCTCCGGCTACACCTTC. It translates to CAISEFLDNRGKFSGYTF.

J is TRBJ1-4 and V is TRBV4-3, with 10 bases aligning to TRBD1. CDR1 LGHNA and CDR2 YSLEER come from the germline V gene. The CDR3 is 17 residues long. The ends lost 4 bases at V and 8 bases at J; junction bases unmatched: 13. The CDR3 here is CASSRRDRGFMGEKLFF. DNA of the CDR3: TGCGCCAGCAGCCGCCGGGACAGGGGATTTATGGGGGAAAAACTGTTTTTT.

The genes are TRBV7-6 and TRBJ2-1, with D perhaps TRBD2 (6 bases). Germline CDR1 is SGHVS and CDR2 is FNYEAQ. This CDR3 comprises 14 residues. Deletions cut 5 bases from V and 6 bases from J, with 14 bases between. The CDR3 DNA is TGTGCCAGCAGCCTAAGCGGGCAAGGCAATGAGCAGTTCTTC. Protein product: CASSLSGQGNEQFF.

This clonotype has just a few counts. The chain links TRBV9 to TRBJ2-1; D could derive from TRBD1 or TRBD2 (5 bases each). In germline, CDR1 is SGDLS, CDR2 YYNGEE. Trimming pared 4 bases from V and 7 bases from J, leaving 12 bases between. This CDR3 has 13 amino acids. The CDR3 DNA follows: TGTGCCAGCAGCCGGGACCCCAGGAATGAGCAGTTCTTC. Its protein is CASSRDPRNEQFF.

The chain uses TRBV15 and TRBJ1-6, with unresolved D. Trimming removed 6 bases from V and 8 bases from J, with 5 bases in between. CDR1 LNHNV and CDR2 YYDKDF come from the germline V gene (reference sequence). CDR3 length: 11 amino acids. The CDR3 bases are TGTGCCACCAGTAATGATTCACCCCTCCACTTT. Protein product: CATSNDSPLHF.

This clonotype was picked up a small number of times. This rearrangement joins TRBV12-3 or TRBV12-4 to TRBJ2-4, with 7 bases fitting TRBD1. V dropped 5 bases and J dropped 7; count of bases not matched to a gene: 5. This CDR3 has 13 amino acids. The CDR3 nucleotides are TGTGCCAGCAGTCTGGACAGGTATAACATTCAGTACTTC. Protein: CASSLDRYNIQYF.

This chain connects TRBV6-1 to TRBJ2-1, with D perhaps matching TRBD1 (6 bases). The CDR3 consists of 17 residues. Germline assignment: CDR1 MNHNS and CDR2 SASEGT. V shed 6 bases and J shed 5 bases, with 23 bases lying between them. The CDR3 nucleotides read TGTGCCAGCAGCCGCCATCCTACAGGGTGGGGGCACAATGAGCAGTTCTTC. Encoded protein: CASSRHPTGWGHNEQFF.

The V gene is TRBV27, the J gene TRBJ2-1; D may be TRBD2 (5 bases). Trimming pared 0 bases from V and 6 bases from J, leaving 9 bases between. The CDR3 extends over 14 amino acids. Germline-derived CDR1 and CDR2 are MNHEY and SMNVEV (reference sequence). For the CDR3, the DNA is TGTGCCAGCAGTTTATCTCGGGATGGCAATGAGCAGTTCTTC. It translates to CASSLSRDGNEQFF.

The chain is built from TRBV6-6 and TRBJ1-6; D is unresolved. This CDR3 has 12 amino acids. V shed 8 bases and J shed 10 bases, with 12 bases lying between them. The germline V gene has CDR1 MNHNY and CDR2 SVGAGI (reference sequence). The CDR3 DNA sequence: TGTGCCAGCGGGAGGGCCAACTCACCCCTCCACTTT. Residues: CASGRANSPLHF.

There are a few counts of this clonotype. V gene TRBV4-1 combines with J gene TRBJ2-1, with D hard to call. The CDR3 has 16 amino acids. V lost 1 base, J lost 2 bases, and 12 bases lay in between. Germline values: CDR1 MGHRA, CDR2 YSYEKL. CDR3 residues: CASSQAGNLPYNEQFF. The CDR3 DNA reads as TGCGCCAGCAGCCAAGCGGGCAACCTCCCCTACAATGAGCAGTTCTTC.

V gene TRBV7-9 combines with J gene TRBJ1-1, with 10 bases fitting TRBD1. Germline lookup yields CDR1 SEHNR and CDR2 FQNEAQ (reference sequence). The CDR3 sequence is 16 residues long. V was clipped by 0 bases and J by 5 bases; unmatched bases: 6. The CDR3 sequence is CASSLARTGGVTEAFF. The CDR3 coding sequence is TGTGCCAGCAGCTTAGCGAGGACAGGGGGAGTTACTGAAGCTTTCTTT.